The 11 T cell receptor beta chains presented below share a single source sample, sequenced in a study of control samples from healthy donors and cancer patients. Method: immunoSEQ multiplex PCR; TCRdb's copy keeps in-frame clones and lacks some. The sample holds around 120,000 clones; around 90% are singletons and the top ten take about 8.7%. The sequencing sample was made of blood. The receptors shown here come from a man between 40 and 49 years old in good health.

This clone turned up a few times. V usage is TRBV30 and J usage is TRBJ2-7, with unresolved D. With 2 bases removed from V and 2 bases from J, the gap between germline ends came to 13 bases. The germline gives CDR1 GTSNPN, CDR2 SVGIG (reference sequence). The CDR3 is 14 residues long. The CDR3 DNA sequence: TGTGCCTGGAGTAACGGACCGAACCCCTACGAGCAGTACTTC. Residues: CAWSNGPNPYEQYF. The full variable domain, rest sourced from reference TRBV30 and TRBJ2-7, is SQTIHQWPATLVQPVGSPLSLECTVEGTSNPNLYWYRQAAGRGLQLLFYSVGIGQISSEVPQNLSASRPQDRQFILSSKKLLLSDSGFYLCAWSNGPNPYEQYFGPGTRLTVT.

This chain uses TRBV7-2 with TRBJ1-1; the match to TRBD1 covers 9 bases. Germline loops: CDR1 SGHTA, CDR2 FQGNSA. The CDR3 consists of 16 residues. V lost 5 bases and J lost 2; bases outside the gene matches: 9. CDR3 in DNA: TGTGCCAGCAGCAAAGACAGGGGGAGGTTTAACACTGAAGCTTTCTTT. Protein sequence: CASSKDRGRFNTEAFF.

V gene TRBV5-8 combines with J gene TRBJ1-5, with TRBD1 matching over 7 bases. The germline CDR1 and CDR2 sequences are SGHTS and YDEGEE. V shed 2 bases and J 1 base; nucleotides not matched to a gene: 6. This CDR3 has 16 residues. The CDR3 DNA reads as TGTGCCAGCAGCTTAAAACAGGGGAGAAGCAATCAGCCCCAGCATTTT. Amino acids: CASSLKQGRSNQPQHF.

This clone turned up a few times. J is TRBJ2-7 and V is TRBV5-6; maybe TRBD2 (5 bases). Trimming removed 3 bases at V and 0 bases at J, with 10 bases between. The CDR3 sequence is 14 residues long. Germline CDR1 SGHDT, CDR2 YYEEEE. CDR3 nucleotides: TGTGCCAGCAGCTCGGGATTAAGCTCCTACGAGCAGTACTTC. It codes for CASSSGLSSYEQYF.

CDR3 residues: CASSSGQVPHF. DNA for the CDR3: TGTGCCAGCAGCTCTGGACAGGTGCCCCACTTT. The chain combines TRBV11-3 with TRBJ1-6; 7 bases fit TRBD1. CDR3 length equals 11 residues. The V and J ends lost 4 bases and 18 bases, in that order; junction bases with no gene match: 6. CDR1 is SGHNT and CDR2 is YENEEA in the germline V gene.

CDR3 residues: CASSLDRGQPQHF. CDR3 nucleotides: TGTGCCAGCAGCTTGGACAGGGGTCAGCCCCAGCATTTT. J is TRBJ1-5 and V is TRBV5-4, with TRBD1 matching 7 bases. Looked up from germline, CDR1 is SGHNT and CDR2 is YYREEE (reference sequence). The ends lost 0 bases at V and 6 bases at J; junction bases unmatched: 0. CDR3 length: 13 amino acids.

This clone was counted a single time. The rearrangement uses TRBV6-5 and TRBJ2-5; 8 nucleotides line up with TRBD2. The germline V gene has CDR1 MNHEY and CDR2 SVGAGI. There are 14 residues in the CDR3. The V gene end was trimmed by 2 bases and the J gene end by 4 bases; junction bases not matched to a gene: 3. The CDR3 sequence: CASSYRGGRETQYF. Here the CDR3 DNA reads TGTGCCAGCAGTTACCGGGGGGGGCGAGAGACCCAGTACTTC.

The chain combines TRBV7-8 with TRBJ1-5; TRBD1 is a possible D gene (5 bases). V was cut by 7 bases and J by 2 bases, with 15 bases left in between. The germline V gene has CDR1 SGHVS and CDR2 FQNEAQ. There are 15 residues in the CDR3. CDR3 sequence (DNA): TGTGCCAGCACCCAACCGGGGGGAGGCAATCAGCCCCAGCATTTT. It encodes CASTQPGGGNQPQHF. The full variable domain, completed using reference TRBV7-8 and TRBJ1-5, is GAGVSQSPRYKVAKRGQDVALRCDPISGHVSLFWYQQALGQGPEFLTYFQNEAQLDKSGLPSDRFFAERPEGSVSTLKIQRTQQEDSAVYLCASTQPGGGNQPQHFGDGTRLSIL.

This chain joins TRBV29-1 and TRBJ1-1; D remains unclear. With 7 bases removed from V and 3 bases from J, the gap between germline ends came to 12 bases. Per the germline V gene, CDR1 is SQVTM and CDR2 is ANQGSEA. The CDR3 covers 12 residues. The chain's CDR3 is CSGSRADTEAFF. CDR3 nucleotides: TGCAGCGGCAGCCGGGCCGACACTGAAGCTTTCTTT.

The sample holds a few counts of this clone. The chain combines TRBV7-2 with TRBJ2-7; D is unresolved. The length of the CDR3 is 13 residues. The ends were cut back, 5 bases at V and 0 bases at J, with 8 bases in the middle. From germline, CDR1 is SGHTA and CDR2 FQGNSA. The CDR3 DNA follows: TGTGCCAGCAGCACGGAAATCTCCTACGAGCAGTACTTC. Protein product: CASSTEISYEQYF.

The chain joins TRBV2 to TRBJ2-7; D gene ambiguous. V gave up 5 bases and J gave up 2 bases, with 13 bases separating them. The CDR3 spans 14 residues. Germline lookup yields CDR1 SNHLY and CDR2 FYNNEI. CDR3 residues: CASSLQAFAYEQYF. In DNA, the CDR3 is TGTGCCAGCAGTTTGCAGGCCTTTGCCTACGAGCAGTACTTC.